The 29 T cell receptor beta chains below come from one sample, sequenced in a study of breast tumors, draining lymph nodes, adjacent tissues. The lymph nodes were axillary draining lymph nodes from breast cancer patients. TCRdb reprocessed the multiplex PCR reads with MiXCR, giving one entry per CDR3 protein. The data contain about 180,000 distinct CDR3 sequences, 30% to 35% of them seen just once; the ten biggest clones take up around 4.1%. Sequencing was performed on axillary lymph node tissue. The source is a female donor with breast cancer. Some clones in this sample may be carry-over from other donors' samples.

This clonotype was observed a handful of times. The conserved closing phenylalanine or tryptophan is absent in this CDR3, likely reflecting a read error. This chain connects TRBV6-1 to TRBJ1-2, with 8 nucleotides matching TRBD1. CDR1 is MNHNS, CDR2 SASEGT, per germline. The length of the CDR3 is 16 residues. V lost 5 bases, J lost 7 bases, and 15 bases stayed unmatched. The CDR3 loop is CASSSFLDRGGVGYTL. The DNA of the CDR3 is TGTGCCAGCAGTTCTTTCCTCGACAGGGGCGGTGTTGGCTACACCCTC.

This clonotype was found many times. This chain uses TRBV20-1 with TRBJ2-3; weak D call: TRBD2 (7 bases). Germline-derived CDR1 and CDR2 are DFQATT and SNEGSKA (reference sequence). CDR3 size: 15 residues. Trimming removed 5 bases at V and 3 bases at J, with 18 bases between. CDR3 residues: CSAGGGREITDTQYF. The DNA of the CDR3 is TGCAGTGCTGGAGGGGGGCGGGAGATTACAGATACGCAGTATTTT.

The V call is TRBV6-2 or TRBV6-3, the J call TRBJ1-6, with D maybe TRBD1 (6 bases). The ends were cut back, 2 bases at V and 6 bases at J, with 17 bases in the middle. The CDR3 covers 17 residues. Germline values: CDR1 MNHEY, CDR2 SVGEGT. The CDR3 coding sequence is TGTGCCAGCAGTTACCCCGGGACATATGACAGTAATTCACCCCTCCACTTT. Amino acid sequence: CASSYPGTYDSNSPLHF.

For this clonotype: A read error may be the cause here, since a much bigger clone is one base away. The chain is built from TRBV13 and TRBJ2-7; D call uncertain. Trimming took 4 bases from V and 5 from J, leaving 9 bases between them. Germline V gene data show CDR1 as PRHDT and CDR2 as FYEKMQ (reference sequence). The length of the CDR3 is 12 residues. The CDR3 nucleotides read TGTGCCAGCAGCTCCAAGGTCCACGAGCAGTACTTC. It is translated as CASSSKVHEQYF.

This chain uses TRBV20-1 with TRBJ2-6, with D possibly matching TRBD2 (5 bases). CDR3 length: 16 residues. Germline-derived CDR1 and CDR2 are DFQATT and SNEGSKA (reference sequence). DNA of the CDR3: TGCAGGGGAGTCCCCGGGCTGTGCTCTGGGGCCAACGTCCTGACTTTC. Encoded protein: CRGVPGLCSGANVLTF.

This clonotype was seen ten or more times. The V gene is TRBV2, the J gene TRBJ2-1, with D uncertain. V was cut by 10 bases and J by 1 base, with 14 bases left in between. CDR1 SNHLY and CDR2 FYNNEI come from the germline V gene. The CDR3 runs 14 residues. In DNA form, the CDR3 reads TGTGCCATAACCCCAGCGCCATCCTACAATGAGCAGTTCTTC. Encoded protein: CAITPAPSYNEQFF. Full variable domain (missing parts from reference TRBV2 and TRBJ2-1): EPEVTQTPSHQVTQMGQEVILRCVPISNHLYFYWYRQILGQKVEFLVSFYNNEISEKSEIFDDQFSVERPDGSNFTLKIRSTKLEDSAMYFCAITPAPSYNEQFFGPGTRLTVL.

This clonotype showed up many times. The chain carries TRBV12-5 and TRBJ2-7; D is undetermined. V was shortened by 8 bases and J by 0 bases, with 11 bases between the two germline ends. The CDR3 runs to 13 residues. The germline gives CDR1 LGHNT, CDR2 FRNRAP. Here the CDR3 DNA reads TGTGCTAGTCTATTGGCAGGCTCCTACGAGCAGTACTTC. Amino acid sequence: CASLLAGSYEQYF.

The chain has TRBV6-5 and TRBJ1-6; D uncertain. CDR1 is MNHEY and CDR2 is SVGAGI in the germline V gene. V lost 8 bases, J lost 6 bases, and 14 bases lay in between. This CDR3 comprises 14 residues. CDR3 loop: CASRRGPGNSPLHF. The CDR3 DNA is TGTGCCAGCCGGCGGGGTCCGGGTAATTCACCCCTCCACTTT.

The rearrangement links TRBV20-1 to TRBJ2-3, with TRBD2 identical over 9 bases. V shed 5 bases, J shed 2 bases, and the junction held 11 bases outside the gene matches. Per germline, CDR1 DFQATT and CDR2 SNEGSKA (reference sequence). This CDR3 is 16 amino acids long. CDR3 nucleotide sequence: TGCAGTGCTGTGAGTAGCGGGAGACACTCCACAGATACGCAGTATTTT. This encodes CSAVSSGRHSTDTQYF.

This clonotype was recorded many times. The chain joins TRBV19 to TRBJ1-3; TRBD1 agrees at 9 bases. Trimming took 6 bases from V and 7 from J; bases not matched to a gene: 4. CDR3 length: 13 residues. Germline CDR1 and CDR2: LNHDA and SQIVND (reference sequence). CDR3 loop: CASRGQGGNTIYF. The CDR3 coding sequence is TGTGCCAGTAGGGGACAGGGTGGGAACACCATATATTTT. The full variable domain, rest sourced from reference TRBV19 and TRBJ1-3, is DGGITQSPKYLFRKEGQNVTLSCEQNLNHDAMYWYRQDPGQGLRLIYYSQIVNDFQKGDIAEGYSVSREKKESFPLTVTSAQKNPTAFYLCASRGQGGNTIYFGEGSWLTVV.

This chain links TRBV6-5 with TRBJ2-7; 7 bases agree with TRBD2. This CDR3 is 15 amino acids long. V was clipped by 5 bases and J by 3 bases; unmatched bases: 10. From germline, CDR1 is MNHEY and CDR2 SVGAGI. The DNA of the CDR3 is TGTGCCAGCAGTCAAGGGGCGGGAGACCTCTACGAGCAGTACTTC. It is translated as CASSQGAGDLYEQYF.

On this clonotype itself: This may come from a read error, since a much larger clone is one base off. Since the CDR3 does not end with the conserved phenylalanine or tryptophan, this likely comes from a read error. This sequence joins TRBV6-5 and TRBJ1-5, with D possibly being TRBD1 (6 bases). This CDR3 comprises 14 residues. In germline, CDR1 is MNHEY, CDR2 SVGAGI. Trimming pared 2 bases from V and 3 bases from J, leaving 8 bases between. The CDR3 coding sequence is TGTGCCAGCAGTTACGGACAGACCAATCAGCCCCAGCATCTT. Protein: CASSYGQTNQPQHL.

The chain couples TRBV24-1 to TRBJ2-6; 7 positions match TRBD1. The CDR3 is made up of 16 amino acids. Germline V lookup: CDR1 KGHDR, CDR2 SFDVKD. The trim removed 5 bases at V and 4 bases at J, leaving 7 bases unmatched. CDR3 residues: CATSAIKQGGANVLTF. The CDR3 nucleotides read TGTGCCACCAGTGCAATTAAACAGGGGGGGGCCAACGTCCTGACTTTC.

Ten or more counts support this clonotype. CDR3 DNA: TGTGCCTGGAGTGAGGGAGCGGTTGTAGATACGCAGTATTTT. It is translated as CAWSEGAVVDTQYF. The V call is TRBV30, the J call TRBJ2-3, with D possibly being TRBD2 (5 bases). The CDR3 loop spans 14 amino acids. Trimming removed 1 base at V and 5 bases at J, with 13 bases between. Germline values: CDR1 GTSNPN, CDR2 SVGIG (reference sequence).

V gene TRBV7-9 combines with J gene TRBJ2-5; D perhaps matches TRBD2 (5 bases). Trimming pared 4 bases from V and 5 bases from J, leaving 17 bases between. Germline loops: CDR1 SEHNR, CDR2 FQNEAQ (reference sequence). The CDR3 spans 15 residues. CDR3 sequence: CASSSLDGILETQYF. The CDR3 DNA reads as TGTGCCAGCAGCTCCCTGGACGGGATTCTGGAGACCCAGTACTTC.

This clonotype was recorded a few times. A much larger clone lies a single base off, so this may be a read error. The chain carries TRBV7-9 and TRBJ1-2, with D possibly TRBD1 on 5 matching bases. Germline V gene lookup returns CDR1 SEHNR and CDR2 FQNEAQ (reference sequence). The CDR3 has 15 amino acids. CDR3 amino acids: CTSTESRGANYGYPF. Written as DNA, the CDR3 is TGCACAAGTACCGAATCAAGAGGGGCTAACTATGGCTACCCCTTC.

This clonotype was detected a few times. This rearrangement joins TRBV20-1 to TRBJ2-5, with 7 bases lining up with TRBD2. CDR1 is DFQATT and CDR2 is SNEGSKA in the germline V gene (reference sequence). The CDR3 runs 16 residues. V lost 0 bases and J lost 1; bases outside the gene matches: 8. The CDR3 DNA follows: TGCAGTGCTAGAGATCGAGAGCGGGGTTCCCAAGAGACCCAGTACTTC. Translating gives CSARDRERGSQETQYF.

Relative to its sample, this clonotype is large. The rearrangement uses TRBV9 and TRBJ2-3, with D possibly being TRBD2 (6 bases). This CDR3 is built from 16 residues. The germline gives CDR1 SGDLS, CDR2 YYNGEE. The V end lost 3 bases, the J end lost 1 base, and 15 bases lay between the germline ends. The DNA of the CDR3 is TGTGCCAGCAGCGAGTCCACGGGGGAAGGCACAGATACGCAGTATTTT. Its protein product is CASSESTGEGTDTQYF.

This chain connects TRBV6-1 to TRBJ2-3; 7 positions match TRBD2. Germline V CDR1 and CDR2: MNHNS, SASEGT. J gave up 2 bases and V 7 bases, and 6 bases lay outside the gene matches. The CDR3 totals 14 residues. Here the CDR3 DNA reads TGTGCCAGCATCCCCGGACTAGTCACAGATACGCAGTATTTT. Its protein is CASIPGLVTDTQYF.

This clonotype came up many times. CDR3 in DNA: TGCAGTGCTAGAGATCAGGGTAGTAATAATTCACCCCTCCACTTT. It translates to CSARDQGSNNSPLHF. This sequence joins TRBV20-1 and TRBJ1-6; TRBD1 might be the D (5 bases). Germline V gene lookup returns CDR1 DFQATT and CDR2 SNEGSKA (reference sequence). The CDR3 consists of 15 residues. V gave up 0 bases and J gave up 5 bases, with 11 bases separating them.

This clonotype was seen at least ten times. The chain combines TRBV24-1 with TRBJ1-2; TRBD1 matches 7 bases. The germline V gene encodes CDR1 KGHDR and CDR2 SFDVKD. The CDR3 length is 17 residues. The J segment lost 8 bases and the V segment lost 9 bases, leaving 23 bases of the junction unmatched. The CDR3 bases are TGTGCCACCCCCGGGACAGATACCCCACGCGGGCTGGAAGGCTACACCTTC. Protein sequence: CATPGTDTPRGLEGYTF.

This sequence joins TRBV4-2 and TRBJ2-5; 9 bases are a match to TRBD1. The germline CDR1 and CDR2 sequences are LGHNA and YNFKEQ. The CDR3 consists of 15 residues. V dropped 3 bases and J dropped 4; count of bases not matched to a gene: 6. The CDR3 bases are TGTGCCAGCAGCCAGACGGGGGACAGGGTAGAGACCCAGTACTTC. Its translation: CASSQTGDRVETQYF.

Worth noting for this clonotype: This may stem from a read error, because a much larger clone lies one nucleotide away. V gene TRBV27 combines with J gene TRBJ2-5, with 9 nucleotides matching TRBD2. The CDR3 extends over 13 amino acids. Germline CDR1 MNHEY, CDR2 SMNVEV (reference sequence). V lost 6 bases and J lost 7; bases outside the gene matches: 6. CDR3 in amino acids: CASRLAGSGTQYF. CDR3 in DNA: TGTGCCAGCAGGCTAGCGGGGAGCGGGACCCAGTACTTC.

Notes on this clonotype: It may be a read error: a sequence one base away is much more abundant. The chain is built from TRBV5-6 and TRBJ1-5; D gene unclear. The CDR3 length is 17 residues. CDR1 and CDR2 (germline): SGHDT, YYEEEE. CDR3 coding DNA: TGTGCCAGCAGCTTGGGCGGAACCCCCCAGTATCGTCAGCCCCATCATTTT. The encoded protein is CASSLGGTPQYRQPHHF. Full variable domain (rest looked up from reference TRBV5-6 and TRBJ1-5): DAGVTQSPTHLIKTRGQQVTLRCSPKSGHDTVSWYQQALGQGPQFIFQYYEEEERQRGNFPDRFSGHQFPNYSSELNVNALLLGDSALYLCASSLGGTPQYRQPHHFGDGTRLSIL.

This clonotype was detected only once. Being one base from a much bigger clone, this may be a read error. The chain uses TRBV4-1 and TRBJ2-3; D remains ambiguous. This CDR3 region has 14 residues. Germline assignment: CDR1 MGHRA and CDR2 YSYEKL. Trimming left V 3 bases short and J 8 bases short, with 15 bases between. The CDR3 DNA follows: TGCGCCAGCAGCCAGCCGGGCCGGCCGCGTACGCAGTATTTT. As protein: CASSQPGRPRTQYF.

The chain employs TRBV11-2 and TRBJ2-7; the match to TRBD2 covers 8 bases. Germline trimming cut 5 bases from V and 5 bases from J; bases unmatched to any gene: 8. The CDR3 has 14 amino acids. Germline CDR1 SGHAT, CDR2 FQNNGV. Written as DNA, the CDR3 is TGTGCCAGCAGCCACCGGGGGGGAGTACACGAGCAGTACTTC. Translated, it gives CASSHRGGVHEQYF.

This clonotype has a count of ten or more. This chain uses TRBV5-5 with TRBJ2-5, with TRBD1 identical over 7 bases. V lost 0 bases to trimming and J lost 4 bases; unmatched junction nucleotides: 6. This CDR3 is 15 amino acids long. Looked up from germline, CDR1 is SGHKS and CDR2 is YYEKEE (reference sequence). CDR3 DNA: TGTGCCAGCAGCTTGGGACAGGGACCGGGAGAGACCCAGTACTTC. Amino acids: CASSLGQGPGETQYF.

The CDR3 loop is CSATRGGASALTF. In DNA, the CDR3 is TGCAGTGCCACAAGGGGGGGGGCCAGCGCCCTGACTTTC. The rearrangement joins TRBV20-1 to TRBJ2-6; tentatively, D is TRBD2 (7 bases). Germline loops: CDR1 DFQATT, CDR2 SNEGSKA (reference sequence). V lost 6 bases to trimming and J lost 15 bases, with 21 bases between them. This CDR3 is built from 13 residues.

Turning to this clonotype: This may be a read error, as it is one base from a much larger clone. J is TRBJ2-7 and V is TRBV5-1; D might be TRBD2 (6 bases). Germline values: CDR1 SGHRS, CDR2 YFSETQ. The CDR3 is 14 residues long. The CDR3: CAGSRWAGTYEQYF. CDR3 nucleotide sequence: TGCGCCGGCAGCCGATGGGCGGGGACCTACGAGCAGTACTTC.